The 8 T cell receptor beta chains in this list originate from one sample, sequenced in a study of blood T cell repertoires in COVID-19. Here immunoSEQ multiplex PCR was the method, and the copy in TCRdb shows in-frame clones only, minus some. Altogether about 160,000 clones are present, 80% to 90% being singletons, with the ten largest covering less than 3.5%. Sequenced: peripheral blood. The receptors come from a man aged 65 to 79 with acute or convalescent COVID-19.

The chain recombines TRBV6-5 with TRBJ1-1; D is perhaps TRBD1 (5 bases). Germline V gene data show CDR1 as MNHEY and CDR2 as SVGAGI. Trimming shortened V by 8 bases and J by 0 bases, and 13 bases separated the two germline ends. The CDR3 sequence is 14 residues long. The CDR3 is CASSASRVNTEAFF. CDR3 nucleotide sequence: TGTGCCAGCTCCGCATCCAGGGTGAACACTGAAGCTTTCTTT.

This chain uses TRBV4-1 with TRBJ2-5, with 8 bases fitting TRBD2. From germline, CDR1 is MGHRA and CDR2 YSYEKL. The CDR3 consists of 17 residues. V was pared by 0 bases and J by 1 base, with 7 bases of the junction left unmatched. This CDR3 is CASSQDSSGGFQETQYF. The DNA of the CDR3 is TGCGCCAGCAGCCAAGATTCCAGCGGGGGATTCCAAGAGACCCAGTACTTC.

This chain links TRBV11-2 with TRBJ2-3; TRBD2 matches 7 bases. This CDR3 has 14 residues. Germline V gene data show CDR1 as SGHAT and CDR2 as FQNNGV. After removal of 5 bases from V and 1 base from J, the junction contained 3 bases not matched to a gene. The CDR3 DNA reads as TGTGCCAGCAGCGCCACTAGCGGCACAGATACGCAGTATTTT. Its translation: CASSATSGTDTQYF.

The genes are TRBV6-6 and TRBJ2-7; TRBD2 agrees at 7 bases. The V gene end was trimmed by 7 bases and the J gene end by 4 bases; junction bases not matched to a gene: 1. Germline V gene lookup returns CDR1 MNHNY and CDR2 SVGAGI (reference sequence). CDR3 size: 11 residues. This CDR3 is CASTSGYEQYF. The DNA for the CDR3 is TGTGCCAGCACTAGCGGATACGAGCAGTACTTC.

CDR3 DNA: TGTGCCAGCAGCGTGGACAGGGACTATGGCTACACCTTC. The encoded protein is CASSVDRDYGYTF. The gene calls are TRBV7-2 and TRBJ1-2; the match to TRBD1 covers 8 bases. Trimming took 5 bases from V and 3 from J; bases not matched to a gene: 2. This CDR3 region has 13 residues. In germline, CDR1 is SGHTA, CDR2 FQGNSA.

The V call is TRBV10-1, the J call TRBJ2-1, with D perhaps matching TRBD1 (6 bases). The germline CDR1 and CDR2 sequences are WNHNN and SYGVQD (reference sequence). Trimming removed 6 bases from V and 3 bases from J, with 18 bases in between. The CDR3 totals 16 residues. The CDR3 DNA reads as TGCGCCAGCAGCCGCGGAAGGGACACGAACTACAATGAGCAGTTCTTC. Its protein product is CASSRGRDTNYNEQFF.

V usage is TRBV6-6 and J usage is TRBJ1-4; D call uncertain. Trimming stripped 2 bases from V and 0 bases from J, with 4 bases between. Per the germline V gene, CDR1 is MNHNY and CDR2 is SVGAGI (reference sequence). The CDR3 contains 14 residues. In nucleotides, the CDR3 is TGTGCCAGCAGTTACATAACAACTAATGAAAAACTGTTTTTT. The encoded protein is CASSYITTNEKLFF.

On this clone: Other DNA sequences within the sample encode an identical CDR3. The rearrangement uses TRBV5-1 and TRBJ2-7; 9 bases line up with TRBD1. The junction had 4 bases not matched to a gene; V was cut back by 4 bases and J by 2 bases. Looked up from germline, CDR1 is SGHRS and CDR2 is YFSETQ. The CDR3 length is 14 residues. For the CDR3, the DNA is TGCGCCAGCAGCCCTGGACAGGGGCCCTACGAGCAGTACTTC. It yields the protein CASSPGQGPYEQYF.